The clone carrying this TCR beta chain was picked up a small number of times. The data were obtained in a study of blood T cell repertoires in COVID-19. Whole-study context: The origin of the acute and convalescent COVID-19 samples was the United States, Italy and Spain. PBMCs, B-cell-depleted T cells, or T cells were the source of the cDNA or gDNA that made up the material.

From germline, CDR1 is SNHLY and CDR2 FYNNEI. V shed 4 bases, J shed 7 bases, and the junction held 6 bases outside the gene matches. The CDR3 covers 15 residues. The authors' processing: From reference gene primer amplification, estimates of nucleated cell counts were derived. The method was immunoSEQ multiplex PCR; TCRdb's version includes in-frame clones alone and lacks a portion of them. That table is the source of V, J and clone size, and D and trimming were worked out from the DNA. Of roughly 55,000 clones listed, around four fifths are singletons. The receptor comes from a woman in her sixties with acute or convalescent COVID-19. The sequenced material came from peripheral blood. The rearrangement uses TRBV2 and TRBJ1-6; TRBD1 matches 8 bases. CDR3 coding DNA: TGTGCCAGCAGTGTGGGACAGGAACCGAATTCACCCCTCCACTTT. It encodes CASSVGQEPNSPLHF.